A selection of T cell receptor beta chains follows, all from one sample in a study of T-cell reconstitution after alpha-beta-depleted transplantation in children. TCRdb re-analysed the PCR reads in MiXCR, keeping a single row per CDR3 protein. Of a few hundred thousand distinct CDR3 sequences in the sample, about 14% were seen once. The specimen was PBMCs, collected from the stem cell graft. Receptors originate from a human donor who donated a stem cell graft to a child with Fanconi anemia. The CDR3 runs from the conserved cysteine through the conserved F or W. The order of the fields is D gene, V gene, clone size, J gene, CDR3 protein, CDR3 DNA. D genes are given only for firm matches. Size values are once, few and many counts, or a class for expanded clones, and some rows have none.

>NA|TRBV7-7|NA|TRBJ2-2
CASSLSRGPNTGELFF
TGTGCTAGCAGCTTAAGTAGGGGACCGAACACCGGGGAGCTGTTTTTT
>NA|TRBV6-2/TRBV6-3|few|TRBJ1-1
CASSRADTYTEAFF
TGTGCCAGCAGCCGGGCGGACACTTACACTGAAGCTTTCTTT
>TRBD1|TRBV3-1|few|TRBJ2-6
CASSQEAGGPSGLWGANVLTF
TGTGCCAGCAGCCAAGAGGCAGGGGGACCCTCTGGCCTATGGGGGGCCAACGTCCTGACTTTC
>TRBD1|TRBV18|NA|TRBJ2-5
CASSFKLRAGGLQETQYF
TGTGCCAGCTCCTTCAAACTGAGGGCAGGGGGCCTTCAAGAGACCCAGTACTTC
>TRBD2|TRBV4-2|few|TRBJ2-7
CASSQAPAAGDSYEQYF
TGTGCCAGCAGCCAAGCTCCAGCGGCGGGGGACTCCTACGAGCAGTACTTC
>NA|TRBV2|NA|TRBJ2-7
CASRMDGSYEQYF
TGTGCCAGCAGGATGGACGGCTCCTACGAGCAGTACTTC
>NA|TRBV12-3/TRBV12-4|few|TRBJ2-5
CASSPRAQETQYF
TGTGCCAGCAGCCCTAGGGCCCAAGAGACCCAGTACTTC
>TRBD1|TRBV12-3/TRBV12-4|many|TRBJ2-1
CASSLTGAHNEQFF
TGTGCCAGCAGTTTGACAGGGGCCCACAATGAGCAGTTCTTC
>TRBD1|TRBV28|many|TRBJ2-2
CASRGQGAGTGELFF
TGTGCCAGCAGGGGACAGGGGGCAGGAACCGGGGAGCTGTTTTTT
>TRBD1|TRBV11-2|NA|TRBJ2-5
CASSPLRTGAPETQYF
TGTGCCAGCAGCCCTCTTAGGACAGGGGCTCCAGAGACCCAGTACTTC
>NA|TRBV12-5|NA|TRBJ1-2
CASGFWAEGGYTF
TGTGCTAGTGGCTTCTGGGCGGAAGGCGGCTACACCTTC
>NA|TRBV7-2|few|TRBJ1-1
CASKFGIRSEAFF
TGTGCCAGCAAATTCGGGATAAGGTCTGAAGCTTTCTTT
>NA|TRBV10-3|few|TRBJ2-2
CAISEENRSGELFF
TGTGCCATCAGTGAGGAGAACCGGTCCGGGGAGCTGTTTTTT
>TRBD2|TRBV11-2|NA|TRBJ2-3
CASSLGLAAPQSTDTQYF
TGTGCCAGCAGCCTCGGACTAGCGGCGCCCCAAAGCACAGATACGCAGTATTTT
>NA|TRBV27|NA|TRBJ2-2
CASKMAQANTGELFF
TGTGCCAGCAAAATGGCGCAGGCGAACACCGGGGAGCTGTTTTTT
>NA|TRBV29-1|NA|TRBJ1-1
CSVEEGRWKAFF
TGCAGCGTTGAAGAGGGCAGGTGGAAAGCTTTCTTT
>TRBD2|TRBV7-2|few|TRBJ2-3
CASSLVASGGGDTQYF
TGTGCCAGCAGCTTAGTGGCTAGCGGGGGGGGAGATACGCAGTATTTT
>NA|TRBV6-5|few|TRBJ2-6
CASSSPRGQGSSGANVLTF
TGTGCCAGCAGTTCCCCCCGGGGGCAGGGTAGCTCTGGGGCCAACGTCCTGACTTTC
>NA|TRBV27|many|TRBJ2-2
CASSLPGSRTGELFF
TGTGCCAGCAGTTTACCCGGAAGTCGGACCGGGGAGCTGTTTTTT
>NA|TRBV18|NA|TRBJ2-3
CASFRDPHSTDTQYF
TGTGCCAGCTTTAGAGACCCTCACAGCACAGATACGCAGTATTTT
>NA|TRBV12-3/TRBV12-4|NA|TRBJ1-1
CASSFQGMTEAFF
TGTGCCAGCAGTTTTCAGGGGATGACTGAAGCTTTCTTT
>NA|TRBV6-2/TRBV6-3|many|TRBJ1-1
CASSPLEGAPFTNTEAFF
TGTGCCAGCAGCCCCTTGGAAGGGGCGCCTTTTACGAACACTGAAGCTTTCTTT
>TRBD1|TRBV7-2|many|TRBJ2-7
CASSLAGGHYEQYF
TGTGCCAGCAGCTTAGCAGGGGGCCACTACGAGCAGTACTTC
>NA|TRBV7-9|NA|TRBJ1-2
CASSQQDRGYTF
TGTGCCAGCAGCCAACAGGATCGTGGCTACACCTTC
>TRBD2|TRBV7-6|few|TRBJ2-3
CASSLAIGGGTDTQYF
TGTGCCAGCAGCTTAGCGATAGGCGGGGGTACAGATACGCAGTATTTT
>NA|TRBV14|few|TRBJ2-3
CASSQLWLEFRGLDTDTQYF
TGTGCCAGCAGCCAACTGTGGTTGGAGTTTAGGGGACTGGACACAGATACGCAGTATTTT
>NA|TRBV28|NA|TRBJ1-1
CASGTRRHSAFF
TGTGCCAGCGGGACCCGTCGGCATTCGGCTTTCTTT
>NA|TRBV9|few|TRBJ2-3
CASSVARADTQYF
TGTGCCAGCAGCGTAGCCAGGGCCGATACGCAGTATTTT
>TRBD1|TRBV7-8|NA|TRBJ1-3
CASSLAGGGGNTIYF
TGTGCCAGCAGCTTAGCAGGGGGCGGTGGAAACACCATATATTTT
>NA|TRBV5-1|few|TRBJ2-2
CASRMNTGELFF
TGCGCCAGCAGAATGAACACCGGGGAGCTGTTTTTT
>NA|TRBV2|few|TRBJ2-1
CASSEYVGTEQFF
TGTGCCAGCAGTGAGTATGTAGGGACTGAGCAGTTCTTC
>NA|TRBV6-5|NA|TRBJ2-5
CASSYWDSQETQYF
TGTGCCAGCAGTTACTGGGACTCCCAGGAGACCCAGTACTTC
>TRBD1|TRBV4-3|NA|TRBJ2-1
CASSLSTGGSYEQFF
TGCGCCAGCAGCCTTTCGACAGGGGGGTCTTATGAGCAGTTCTTC
>NA|TRBV7-8|NA|TRBJ1-1
CASNLVEARTEAFF
TGTGCCAGCAACCTAGTGGAGGCTCGGACTGAAGCTTTCTTT
>NA|TRBV12-3/TRBV12-4|many|TRBJ2-3
CASSLGGGSTSTDTQYF
TGTGCCAGCAGTTTAGGCGGGGGCTCAACTAGCACAGATACGCAGTATTTT
>NA|TRBV2|few|TRBJ1-1
CASSIHEQAFF
TGTGCCAGCAGCATCCACGAGCAAGCTTTCTTT
>NA|TRBV7-2|NA|TRBJ2-2
CASSFGSGPSEGELFF
TGTGCCAGCAGCTTTGGGTCAGGCCCTTCGGAGGGGGAGCTGTTTTTT
>NA|TRBV7-8|few|TRBJ2-1
CASRGALGNEQFF
TGTGCCAGCAGGGGGGCTCTGGGGAATGAGCAGTTCTTC
>TRBD2|TRBV6-2/TRBV6-3|once|TRBJ2-6
CARWAGEGSSGANVLTF
TGTGCCAGATGGGCGGGGGAAGGAAGTTCTGGGGCCAACGTCCTGACTTTC
>NA|TRBV4-3|many|TRBJ1-1
CASSPLGVTEAFF
TGCGCCAGCAGCCCCCTGGGGGTCACTGAAGCTTTCTTT
>TRBD1|TRBV7-7|many|TRBJ1-1
CARRDSDTEAFF
TGTGCCAGGAGGGACAGTGACACTGAAGCTTTCTTT
>NA|TRBV7-9|once|TRBJ2-7
CASSLAYRRGAHEQYF
TGTGCCAGCAGCTTAGCGTATCGCAGGGGGGCCCACGAGCAGTACTTC
>TRBD1|TRBV4-3|few|TRBJ2-1
CASSQDRGLDNEQFF
TGCGCCAGCAGCCAAGACAGGGGGCTCGACAATGAGCAGTTCTTC
>NA|TRBV5-4|NA|TRBJ1-1
CASSLKGMNSEAFF
TGTGCCAGCAGCTTGAAAGGCATGAACTCTGAAGCTTTCTTT
>NA|TRBV19|NA|TRBJ1-5
CASSIGFQRQPQHF
TGTGCCAGTAGTATCGGGTTCCAACGTCAGCCCCAGCATTTT
>NA|TRBV5-1|many|TRBJ2-5
CASSGTPQGSAKETQYF
TGCGCCAGCAGCGGGACCCCACAGGGTTCTGCGAAAGAGACCCAGTACTTC
>NA|TRBV7-2|NA|TRBJ1-1
CAISFGSACSLFF
TGTGCCATCAGCTTCGGGTCCGCCTGCTCCCTTTTCTTT
>NA|TRBV7-2|many|TRBJ1-2
CASRPWTGTYGYTF
TGTGCCAGCAGACCATGGACGGGGACCTATGGCTACACCTTC
>NA|TRBV10-1|many|TRBJ1-1
CASSASGPKSTEAFF
TGCGCCAGCAGTGCTTCGGGACCCAAGTCGACTGAAGCTTTCTTT
>NA|TRBV4-3|NA|TRBJ1-1
CASSQDQGLQAFF
TGCGCCAGCAGCCAAGATCAAGGGTTACAAGCTTTCTTT
>TRBD2|TRBV12-3/TRBV12-4|NA|TRBJ2-5
CASSLAGGLGETQYF
TGTGCCAGCAGTTTGGCGGGGGGTTTGGGAGAGACCCAGTACTTC
>NA|TRBV20-1|few|TRBJ1-1
CSAPEQRGYTEAFF
TGCAGTGCTCCTGAACAACGGGGGTACACTGAAGCTTTCTTT
>TRBD1|TRBV2|few|TRBJ1-2
CASRVTGSGYTF
TGTGCCAGCAGGGTGACAGGGAGTGGCTACACCTTC
>TRBD1|TRBV7-9|few|TRBJ1-1
CASSQDRNWNTEAFF
TGTGCCAGCAGCCAGGACAGGAACTGGAACACTGAAGCTTTCTTT